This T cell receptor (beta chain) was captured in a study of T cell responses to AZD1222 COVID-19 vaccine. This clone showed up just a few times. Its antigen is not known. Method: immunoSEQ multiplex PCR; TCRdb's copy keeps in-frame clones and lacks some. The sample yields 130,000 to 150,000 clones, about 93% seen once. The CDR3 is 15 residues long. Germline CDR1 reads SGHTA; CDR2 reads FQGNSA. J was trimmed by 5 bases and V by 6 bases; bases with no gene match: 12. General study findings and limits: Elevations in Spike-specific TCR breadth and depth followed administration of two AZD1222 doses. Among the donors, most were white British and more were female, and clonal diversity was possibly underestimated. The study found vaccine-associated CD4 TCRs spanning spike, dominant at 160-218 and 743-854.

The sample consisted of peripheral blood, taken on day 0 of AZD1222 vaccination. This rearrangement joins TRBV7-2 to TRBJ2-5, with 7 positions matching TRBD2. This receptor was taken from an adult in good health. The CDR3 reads CASSLGRGRSETQYF. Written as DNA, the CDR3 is TGTGCCAGCAGTTTGGGGCGGGGGAGGTCGGAGACCCAGTACTTC.